A single sample gave rise to the 4 T cell receptor beta chains below, sequenced in a study of blood T cells in healthy people across ages (dated by TCRdb to between 2014 and 2017). To prepare the library, 5' RACE was applied. The sequencing machine was an Illumina HiSeq 2500. A second PCR of roughly 7 to 12 cycles was run with a J-beta primer mix and a sample-barcoded 5' primer. Using fastp at Q25 and MiXCR, TCRdb reprocessed the public reads and kept productive beta chains. Rows are unified per CDR3 protein, each entry keeping the most common DNA and genes. The sample has about 770,000 distinct CDR3 sequences on record, around 45% of them singletons. The ten largest clones add up to about a fifth of the sample. The sample consisted of blood. These receptors originate from a man in his sixties in good health.

This chain links TRBV4-3 with TRBJ2-1, with TRBD2 matching 11 bases. From germline, CDR1 is LGHNA and CDR2 YSLEER. J gave up 5 bases and V 4 bases, and 16 bases lay outside the gene matches. The CDR3 has 19 amino acids. CDR3 nucleotides: TGCGCCAGCAGCCTTGAAAATCCTAGCGGGGGGCCTCTCCACAATGAGCAGTTCTTC. Encoded protein: CASSLENPSGGPLHNEQFF.

The rearrangement joins TRBV20-1 to TRBJ1-4, with no clear D. Trimming shortened V by 0 bases and J by 4 bases, and 12 bases separated the two germline ends. The germline gives CDR1 DFQATT, CDR2 SNEGSKA (reference sequence). CDR3 length: 15 amino acids. The CDR3 nucleotides are TGCAGTGCTAGAGAGGCGAGTCAGTTTAATGAAAAACTGTTTTTT. Translation: CSAREASQFNEKLFF.

This rearrangement joins TRBV20-1 to TRBJ1-4; D unclear. Germline V gives CDR1 DFQATT, CDR2 SNEGSKA (reference sequence). This CDR3 contains 16 residues. Trimming pared 3 bases from V and 5 bases from J, leaving 19 bases between. CDR3 bases: TGCAGTGCTAGTAAAAAGGCTGCGACTCTGAATGAAAAACTGTTTTTT. Its translation: CSASKKAATLNEKLFF.

This clonotype was seen just once. The rearrangement links TRBV11-2 to TRBJ2-7; 7 positions match TRBD2. Germline values: CDR1 SGHAT, CDR2 FQNNGV. Trimming took 0 bases from V and 7 from J; bases not matched to a gene: 15. This CDR3 comprises 17 residues. The CDR3 DNA follows: TGTGCCAGCAGCTTAGATAGGCTAGCGGCTAAGTTTAATGAGCAGTACTTC. It specifies CASSLDRLAAKFNEQYF.